This is a list of T cell receptor beta chains from one sample in a study of memory CD4+ T cells and cytomegalovirus serostatus. Profiling relied on immunoSEQ multiplex PCR, and the TCRdb table lists in-frame clones only, not all of them. Of 50,000 or so clones listed, approximately 80% are singletons. The sequenced sample was memory CD4+ T cells from blood. These receptors all come from an adult in good health and CMV-seronegative. Each CDR3 is given with its conserved first and last residue. Each record gives: clone size, V gene, J gene, D gene, CDR3 protein, CDR3 DNA. A D gene is named only where the DNA matches it firmly. The size entry is marked missing in some rows and otherwise reads once, few, many or a size class.

abundance: few; v_gene: TRBV25-1; j_gene: TRBJ1-2; d_gene: NA; CDR3aa: CASTALDYGYTF; CDR3nt: TGTGCCAGCACTGCCTTGGACTATGGCTACACCTTC
abundance: few; v_gene: TRBV19; j_gene: TRBJ2-1; d_gene: NA; CDR3aa: CASSILRQNNEQFF; CDR3nt: TGTGCCAGTAGTATATTGCGGCAGAACAATGAGCAGTTCTTC
abundance: NA; v_gene: TRBV28; j_gene: TRBJ1-5; d_gene: NA; CDR3aa: CASSSPSQPQHF; CDR3nt: TGTGCCAGCAGTTCCCCTAGTCAGCCCCAGCATTTT
abundance: NA; v_gene: TRBV2; j_gene: TRBJ1-2; d_gene: NA; CDR3aa: CANSGMYGYTF; CDR3nt: TGTGCCAACAGCGGAATGTATGGCTACACCTTC
abundance: NA; v_gene: TRBV5-1; j_gene: TRBJ2-5; d_gene: TRBD1; CDR3aa: CASSPQGAVRETQYF; CDR3nt: TGCGCCAGCAGCCCACAGGGGGCCGTCCGAGAGACCCAGTACTTC
abundance: NA; v_gene: TRBV5-1; j_gene: TRBJ2-4; d_gene: TRBD1; CDR3aa: CASSQGVEAKNIQYF; CDR3nt: TGCGCCAGCAGCCAGGGGGTTGAAGCCAAAAACATTCAGTACTTC
abundance: NA; v_gene: TRBV18; j_gene: TRBJ2-3; d_gene: TRBD1; CDR3aa: CASSPTGGSTDTQYF; CDR3nt: TGTGCCAGCTCTCCGACAGGGGGGAGCACAGATACGCAGTATTTT
abundance: NA; v_gene: TRBV7-2; j_gene: TRBJ2-1; d_gene: TRBD1; CDR3aa: CASSLNRGTYNEQFF; CDR3nt: TGTGCCAGCAGCTTAAACAGGGGCACCTACAATGAGCAGTTCTTC
abundance: NA; v_gene: TRBV5-4; j_gene: TRBJ1-2; d_gene: TRBD1; CDR3aa: CASSLADRGGYGYTF; CDR3nt: TGTGCCAGCAGCTTGGCCGACAGGGGAGGATATGGCTACACCTTC
abundance: NA; v_gene: TRBV2; j_gene: TRBJ2-7; d_gene: TRBD2; CDR3aa: CASKQQLAGDEQYF; CDR3nt: TGTGCCAGCAAGCAACAACTAGCGGGCGACGAGCAGTACTTC
abundance: NA; v_gene: TRBV25-1; j_gene: TRBJ2-1; d_gene: NA; CDR3aa: CARRGRDSNYNEQFF; CDR3nt: TGTGCCAGGCGGGGGCGGGACAGCAACTACAATGAGCAGTTCTTC
abundance: NA; v_gene: TRBV5-1; j_gene: TRBJ1-1; d_gene: NA; CDR3aa: CASSLDPPGTNTEAFF; CDR3nt: TGCGCCAGCAGCTTGGACCCTCCAGGGACGAACACTGAAGCTTTCTTT
abundance: NA; v_gene: TRBV18; j_gene: TRBJ1-6; d_gene: TRBD1; CDR3aa: CASSPDPGQGAGISPLHF; CDR3nt: TGTGCCAGCTCACCAGACCCCGGACAGGGCGCCGGGATTTCACCCCTCCACTTT
abundance: NA; v_gene: TRBV5-1; j_gene: TRBJ2-7; d_gene: NA; CDR3aa: CASSLVRGSRPYEQYF; CDR3nt: TGCGCCAGCAGCTTGGTAAGGGGAAGCCGCCCCTACGAGCAGTACTTC
abundance: NA; v_gene: TRBV10-3; j_gene: TRBJ1-1; d_gene: NA; CDR3aa: CASSEGVLAWIAFF; CDR3nt: TGTGCCAGCAGTGAAGGAGTACTGGCTTGGATAGCTTTCTTT
abundance: NA; v_gene: TRBV6-6; j_gene: TRBJ1-5; d_gene: NA; CDR3aa: CASAPAGNQPQHF; CDR3nt: TGTGCCAGCGCCCCGGCGGGTAATCAGCCCCAGCATTTT
abundance: NA; v_gene: TRBV5-1; j_gene: TRBJ2-5; d_gene: NA; CDR3aa: CASSTGTNQETQYF; CDR3nt: TGCGCCAGCAGCACCGGGACAAACCAAGAGACCCAGTACTTC
abundance: NA; v_gene: TRBV7-2; j_gene: TRBJ1-1; d_gene: NA; CDR3aa: CASSSGRSGEAMNTEAFF; CDR3nt: TGTGCCAGCAGCTCAGGGCGATCCGGGGAAGCAATGAACACTGAAGCTTTCTTT
abundance: NA; v_gene: TRBV2; j_gene: TRBJ1-2; d_gene: NA; CDR3aa: CASSKANYGYTF; CDR3nt: TGTGCCAGCAGTAAAGCCAACTATGGCTACACCTTC
abundance: NA; v_gene: TRBV4-2; j_gene: TRBJ2-7; d_gene: TRBD2; CDR3aa: CASSLTSGSNYEQYF; CDR3nt: TGTGCCAGCAGCCTTACTAGCGGGAGTAACTACGAGCAGTACTTC
abundance: once; v_gene: TRBV6-1; j_gene: TRBJ2-1; d_gene: NA; CDR3aa: CASSERPIEQFF; CDR3nt: TGTGCCAGCAGTGAACGACCCATCGAGCAGTTCTTC
abundance: medium-sized; v_gene: TRBV10-2; j_gene: TRBJ2-7; d_gene: TRBD1; CDR3aa: CASSAQGADEQYF; CDR3nt: TGCGCCAGCAGTGCTCAGGGGGCCGACGAGCAGTACTTC
abundance: once; v_gene: TRBV7-7; j_gene: TRBJ2-5; d_gene: TRBD2; CDR3aa: CASSETAGGAGTQYF; CDR3nt: TGTGCTAGCAGCGAAACAGCGGGGGGAGCGGGGACCCAGTACTTC
abundance: NA; v_gene: TRBV5-4; j_gene: TRBJ1-2; d_gene: NA; CDR3aa: CASSTRANYGYTF; CDR3nt: TGTGCCAGCAGCACAAGAGCTAACTATGGCTACACCTTC
abundance: once; v_gene: TRBV7-3; j_gene: TRBJ2-2; d_gene: TRBD1; CDR3aa: CASSPTGGPNTGELFF; CDR3nt: TGTGCCAGCAGCCCGACAGGGGGACCAAACACCGGGGAGCTGTTTTTT
abundance: NA; v_gene: TRBV5-4; j_gene: TRBJ2-3; d_gene: TRBD2; CDR3aa: CASSLRLLAGGADTQYF; CDR3nt: TGTGCCAGCAGCTTGAGGTTACTAGCGGGAGGGGCAGATACGCAGTATTTT
abundance: NA; v_gene: TRBV9; j_gene: TRBJ2-2; d_gene: TRBD2; CDR3aa: CASSRAGGPAGELFF; CDR3nt: TGTGCCAGCAGTAGGGCGGGAGGGCCGGCCGGGGAGCTGTTTTTT
abundance: NA; v_gene: TRBV28; j_gene: TRBJ1-5; d_gene: NA; CDR3aa: CASFVSGEPQHF; CDR3nt: TGTGCCAGTTTCGTAAGCGGGGAGCCCCAGCATTTT
abundance: NA; v_gene: TRBV28; j_gene: TRBJ1-2; d_gene: TRBD1; CDR3aa: CATQVQGDGYTF; CDR3nt: TGTGCCACCCAAGTCCAGGGGGATGGCTACACCTTC
abundance: once; v_gene: TRBV5-1; j_gene: TRBJ2-7; d_gene: NA; CDR3aa: CASSLDRYEQYF; CDR3nt: TGCGCCAGCAGCTTGGACCGGTACGAGCAGTACTTC
abundance: NA; v_gene: TRBV7-2; j_gene: TRBJ2-7; d_gene: TRBD2; CDR3aa: CASSYRDYQYF; CDR3nt: TGTGCCAGCAGCTACCGGGACTACCAATACTTC
abundance: NA; v_gene: TRBV7-9; j_gene: TRBJ2-7; d_gene: TRBD1; CDR3aa: CASSPDRGATYEQYF; CDR3nt: TGTGCCAGCAGCCCCGACAGGGGGGCTACCTACGAGCAGTACTTC
abundance: NA; v_gene: TRBV6-6; j_gene: TRBJ2-5; d_gene: NA; CDR3aa: CASGGAVGETQYF; CDR3nt: TGTGCCAGCGGGGGGGCCGTTGGAGAGACCCAGTACTTC
abundance: NA; v_gene: TRBV20-1; j_gene: TRBJ1-6; d_gene: NA; CDR3aa: CSARANSPLHF; CDR3nt: TGCAGTGCTAGAGCCAATTCACCCCTCCACTTT
abundance: NA; v_gene: TRBV7-3; j_gene: TRBJ2-2; d_gene: TRBD1; CDR3aa: CASSPGTGGTGELFF; CDR3nt: TGTGCCAGCAGCCCCGGGACAGGGGGCACCGGGGAGCTGTTTTTT
abundance: few; v_gene: TRBV14; j_gene: TRBJ2-3; d_gene: TRBD1; CDR3aa: CASSQVDRAYF; CDR3nt: TGTGCCAGCAGCCAAGTTGACAGGGCGTATTTT
abundance: NA; v_gene: TRBV11-3; j_gene: TRBJ2-1; d_gene: NA; CDR3aa: CASSLGEGVSNEQFF; CDR3nt: TGTGCCAGCAGCTTAGGGGAGGGGGTTTCCAATGAGCAGTTCTTC
abundance: NA; v_gene: TRBV5-1; j_gene: TRBJ1-4; d_gene: NA; CDR3aa: CASSLAVRVDEKLFF; CDR3nt: TGCGCCAGCAGCTTGGCCGTCAGGGTCGACGAAAAACTGTTTTTT
abundance: NA; v_gene: TRBV6-5; j_gene: TRBJ2-2; d_gene: NA; CDR3aa: CASSYRTVTLGEELFF; CDR3nt: TGTGCCAGCAGTTACCGGACGGTTACACTCGGCGAGGAGCTGTTTTTT
abundance: NA; v_gene: TRBV6-5; j_gene: TRBJ2-1; d_gene: NA; CDR3aa: CASMGGGAGNEQFF; CDR3nt: TGTGCCAGCATGGGAGGGGGGGCCGGCAATGAGCAGTTCTTC
abundance: few; v_gene: TRBV6-1; j_gene: TRBJ2-5; d_gene: TRBD2; CDR3aa: CASRTSGGARETQYF; CDR3nt: TGTGCCAGCAGGACTAGCGGGGGGGCCCGAGAGACCCAGTACTTC
abundance: NA; v_gene: TRBV27; j_gene: TRBJ2-7; d_gene: NA; CDR3aa: CASRTLGSQPYEQYF; CDR3nt: TGTGCCAGCAGAACCCTCGGATCCCAGCCATACGAGCAGTACTTC
abundance: NA; v_gene: TRBV2; j_gene: TRBJ2-3; d_gene: TRBD2; CDR3aa: CAGSSGSTDTQYF; CDR3nt: TGTGCCGGGTCTAGCGGGAGCACAGATACGCAGTATTTT